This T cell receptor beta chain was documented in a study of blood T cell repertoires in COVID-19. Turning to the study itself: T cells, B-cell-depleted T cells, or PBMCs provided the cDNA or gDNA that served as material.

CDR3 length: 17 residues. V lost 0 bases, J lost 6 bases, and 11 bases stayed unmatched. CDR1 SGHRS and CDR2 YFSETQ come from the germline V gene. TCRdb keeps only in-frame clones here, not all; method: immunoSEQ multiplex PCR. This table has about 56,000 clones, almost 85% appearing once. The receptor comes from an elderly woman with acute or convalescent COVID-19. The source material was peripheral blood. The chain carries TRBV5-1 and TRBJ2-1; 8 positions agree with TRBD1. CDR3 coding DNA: TGCGCCAGCAGCTTGGGATTAGGACAGGGTCGGTCCAATGAGCAGTTCTTC. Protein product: CASSLGLGQGRSNEQFF.